These T cell receptor beta chains were read from a single sample in a study of blood T cell repertoires in COVID-19. Assay: immunoSEQ multiplex PCR; the TCRdb copy retains only in-frame clones and omits some. In the table there are approximately 470,000 clones, 87% of which are singletons. Sequencing was carried out using PBMCs or T cells enriched from blood (not recorded which). Source of these receptors: a woman aged 18-30 years who had recovered from COVID-19. The CDR3 runs from the conserved cysteine through the conserved F or W. A D gene is named only where the DNA matches it firmly. Clone size is shown for a subset of rows, as once, few, many or a class of expanded clone.

v_call	d_call	j_call	clone_size	cdr3_nt	cdr3_aa
TRBV19	NA	TRBJ1-1	NA	TGTGCCAGTAGTACTAGGGGCACTGAAGCTTTCTTT	CASSTRGTEAFF
TRBV30	TRBD1	TRBJ1-5	NA	TGTGCCTGGAGTCCTACAGGGGCCCCCAATCAGCCCCAGCATTTT	CAWSPTGAPNQPQHF
TRBV29-1	TRBD1	TRBJ2-6	NA	TGCACCTTTTTGACAGGGGCTGGGGCCAACGTCCTGACTTTC	CTFLTGAGANVLTF
TRBV5-1	NA	TRBJ2-2	NA	TGCGCCAGCAGCCCGGCCGGAGGGGCCACCGGGGAGCTGTTTTTT	CASSPAGGATGELFF
TRBV2	NA	TRBJ1-5	NA	TGTGCCAGCAGTGGGGGCCGGGAGCAAAATCAGCCCCAGCATTTT	CASSGGREQNQPQHF
TRBV10-2	TRBD1	TRBJ1-5	NA	TGCGCCAGCAGTCCCCGGGACAGAAATCAGCCCCAGCATTTT	CASSPRDRNQPQHF
TRBV6-1	NA	TRBJ2-3	few	TGTGCCAGCAGTGATTTCGGGGGCACAGATACGCAGTATTTT	CASSDFGGTDTQYF
TRBV6-1	NA	TRBJ2-1	NA	TGTGCCAGCAGTGATGAGTGGCGGAGGGTCTACAATGAGCAGTTCTTC	CASSDEWRRVYNEQFF
TRBV11-3	NA	TRBJ1-3	NA	TGTGCCAGCAGCTTAGGTGGGGACTCACCCTCTGGAAACACCATATATTTT	CASSLGGDSPSGNTIYF
TRBV2	TRBD1	TRBJ1-5	NA	TGTGCCGGGGGGACAGGGTTCGATCAGCCCCAGCATTTT	CAGGTGFDQPQHF
TRBV23-1	TRBD1	TRBJ1-5	NA	TGCGCCAGCTCCCCGGGACAGGGCGCCAATCAGCCCCAGCATTTT	CASSPGQGANQPQHF
TRBV9	NA	TRBJ1-1	NA	TGTGCCAGCAGCGGGCCTGGGAGGAACACTGAAGCTTTCTTT	CASSGPGRNTEAFF
TRBV5-5	NA	TRBJ1-3	NA	TGTGCCAGCAGCTTGTTCGGTATTGGAAACACCATATATTTT	CASSLFGIGNTIYF
TRBV3-1/TRBV3-2	NA	TRBJ2-2	NA	TGTGCCAGCAGCTACCGCGGGGGCGGGGGCACCGGGGAGCTGTTTTTT	CASSYRGGGGTGELFF
TRBV5-1	NA	TRBJ2-5	many	TGCGCCAGCAGCTTATCACAGTCGATCCGAGAGACCCAGTACTTC	CASSLSQSIRETQYF
TRBV28	TRBD1	TRBJ1-1	NA	TGTGCCAGCAACGACAGGGGCGCTGGGTTCGGAGCTTTCTTT	CASNDRGAGFGAFF
TRBV9	NA	TRBJ1-5	few	TGTGCCAGCAGCGTAGACAGCTTCTCCAATCAGCCCCAGCATTTT	CASSVDSFSNQPQHF
TRBV7-8	TRBD2	TRBJ2-3	NA	TGTGCCAGCAGCTTAGTAGGTAGCGGGGAGCGCACAGATACGCAGTATTTT	CASSLVGSGERTDTQYF
TRBV6-5	NA	TRBJ2-3	NA	TGTGCCAGCAGTCCCACTGAGGTTTTAGATACGCAGTATTTT	CASSPTEVLDTQYF
TRBV30	NA	TRBJ1-1	once	TGTGCCTGGAGTGTACAACGCCCCACTGAAGCTTTCTTT	CAWSVQRPTEAFF
TRBV19	NA	TRBJ1-1	NA	TGTGCCAGTATCCCGGGAGAGGTAAACACTGAAGCTTTCTTT	CASIPGEVNTEAFF
TRBV28	NA	TRBJ2-2	NA	TGTGCCAGCGAAAGACAGGCGACCGGGGAGCTGTTTTTT	CASERQATGELFF
TRBV7-2	TRBD1	TRBJ1-2	NA	TGTGCCAGCAGCTCGCCGGGACAGGGAGGGTATGGCTACACCTTC	CASSSPGQGGYGYTF
TRBV18	NA	TRBJ1-1	NA	TGTGCCAGCTCGAAAACAGGGAACACTGAAGCTTTCTTT	CASSKTGNTEAFF
TRBV23-1	TRBD1	TRBJ1-3	few	TGCGCCAGCAGTCAAACCCACAGCGGGGGGGACAGGGGGCCGGTCGTATATTTT	CASSQTHSGGDRGPVVYF
TRBV18	NA	TRBJ2-3	NA	TGTGCCAGCTCACCAATAGTGGGCACAGATACGCAGTATTTT	CASSPIVGTDTQYF